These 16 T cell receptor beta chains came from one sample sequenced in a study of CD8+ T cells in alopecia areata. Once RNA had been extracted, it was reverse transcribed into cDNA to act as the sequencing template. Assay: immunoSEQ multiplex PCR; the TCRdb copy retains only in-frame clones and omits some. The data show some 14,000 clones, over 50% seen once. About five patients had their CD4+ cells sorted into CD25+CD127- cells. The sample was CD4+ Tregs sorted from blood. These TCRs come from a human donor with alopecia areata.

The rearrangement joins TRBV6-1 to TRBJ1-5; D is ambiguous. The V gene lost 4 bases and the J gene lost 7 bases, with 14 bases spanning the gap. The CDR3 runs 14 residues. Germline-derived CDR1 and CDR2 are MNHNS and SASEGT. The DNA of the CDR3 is TGTGCCAGCAGTGGACGACCAGGTGGCCAGCCCCAGCATTTT. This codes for CASSGRPGGQPQHF.

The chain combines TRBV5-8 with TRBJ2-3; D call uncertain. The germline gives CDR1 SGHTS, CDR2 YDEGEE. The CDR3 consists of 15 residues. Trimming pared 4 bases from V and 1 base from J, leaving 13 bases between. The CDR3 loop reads CASSPDLPRTDTQYF. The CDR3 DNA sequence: TGTGCCAGCAGCCCCGACCTACCCCGCACAGATACGCAGTATTTT.

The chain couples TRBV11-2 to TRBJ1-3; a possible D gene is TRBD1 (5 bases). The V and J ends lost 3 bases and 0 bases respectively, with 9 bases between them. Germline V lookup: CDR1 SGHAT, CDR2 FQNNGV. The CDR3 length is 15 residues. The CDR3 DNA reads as TGTGCCAGCAGCTTTCACAGGATCTCTGGAAACACCATATATTTT. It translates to CASSFHRISGNTIYF. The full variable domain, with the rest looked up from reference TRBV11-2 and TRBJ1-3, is EAGVAQSPRYKIIEKRQSVAFWCNPISGHATLYWYQQILGQGPKLLIQFQNNGVVDDSQLPKDRFSAERLKGVDSTLKIQPAKLEDSAVYLCASSFHRISGNTIYFGEGSWLTVV.

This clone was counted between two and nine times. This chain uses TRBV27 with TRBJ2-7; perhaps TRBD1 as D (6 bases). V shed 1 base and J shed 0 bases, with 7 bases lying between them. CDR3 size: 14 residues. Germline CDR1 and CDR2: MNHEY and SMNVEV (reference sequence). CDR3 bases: TGTGCCAGCAGTTTATACAGGGACTCCTACGAGCAGTACTTC. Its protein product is CASSLYRDSYEQYF.

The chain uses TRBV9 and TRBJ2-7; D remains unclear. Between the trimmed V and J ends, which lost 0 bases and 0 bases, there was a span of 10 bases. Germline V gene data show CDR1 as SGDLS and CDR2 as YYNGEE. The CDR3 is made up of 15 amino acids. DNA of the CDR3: TGTGCCAGCAGCGTAGGGGTGGGTAGCTCCTACGAGCAGTACTTC. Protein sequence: CASSVGVGSSYEQYF.

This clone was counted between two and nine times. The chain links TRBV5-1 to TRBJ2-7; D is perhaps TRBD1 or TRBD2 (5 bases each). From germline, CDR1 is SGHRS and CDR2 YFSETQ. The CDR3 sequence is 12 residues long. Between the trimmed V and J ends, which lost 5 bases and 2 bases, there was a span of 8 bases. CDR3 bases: TGCGCCAGCAGGGGACCTACCTACGAGCAGTACTTC. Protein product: CASRGPTYEQYF.

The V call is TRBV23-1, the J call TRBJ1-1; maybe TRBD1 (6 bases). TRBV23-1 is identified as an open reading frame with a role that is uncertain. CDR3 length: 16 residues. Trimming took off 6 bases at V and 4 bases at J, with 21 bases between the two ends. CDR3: CASSPDRGRAPTEAFF. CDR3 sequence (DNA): TGCGCCAGCAGCCCCGACCGGGGGCGGGCCCCCACTGAAGCTTTCTTT.

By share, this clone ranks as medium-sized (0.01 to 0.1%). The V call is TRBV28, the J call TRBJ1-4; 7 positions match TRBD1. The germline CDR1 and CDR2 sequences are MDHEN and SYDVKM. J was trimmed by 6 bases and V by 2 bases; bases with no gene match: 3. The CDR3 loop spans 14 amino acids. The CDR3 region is CASSLTGTDEKLFF. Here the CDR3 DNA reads TGTGCCAGCAGTTTAACAGGGACAGATGAAAAACTGTTTTTT.

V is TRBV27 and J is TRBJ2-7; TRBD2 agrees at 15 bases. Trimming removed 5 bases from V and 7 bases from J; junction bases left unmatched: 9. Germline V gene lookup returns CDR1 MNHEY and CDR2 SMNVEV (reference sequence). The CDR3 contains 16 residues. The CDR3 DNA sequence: TGTGCCAGCAGTCCCGGACTAGCGGGAGGGCCGGGGGAGCAGTACTTC. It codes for CASSPGLAGGPGEQYF.

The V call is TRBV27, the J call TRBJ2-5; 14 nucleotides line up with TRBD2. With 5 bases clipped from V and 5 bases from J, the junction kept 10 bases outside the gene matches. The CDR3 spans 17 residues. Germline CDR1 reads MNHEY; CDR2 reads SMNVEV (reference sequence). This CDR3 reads CASSPGLAGGMAETQYF. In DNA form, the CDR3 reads TGTGCCAGCAGTCCCGGACTAGCGGGAGGAATGGCGGAGACCCAGTACTTC.

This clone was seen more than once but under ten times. The CDR3 DNA reads as TGTGCCAGCAGCCGAAATCGGCTGAACGAGCAGTACTTC. Encoded protein: CASSRNRLNEQYF. V usage is TRBV7-8 and J usage is TRBJ2-7; D unresolved. CDR1 is SGHVS, CDR2 FQNEAQ, per germline. There are 13 residues in the CDR3. Trimming cost V 5 bases and J 5 bases, with 13 bases left between them.

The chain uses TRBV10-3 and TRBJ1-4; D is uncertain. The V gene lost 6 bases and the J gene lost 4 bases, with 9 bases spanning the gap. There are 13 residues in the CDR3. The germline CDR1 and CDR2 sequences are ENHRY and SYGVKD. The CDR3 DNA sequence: TGTGCCATCAGGAGAGAAGTTAATGAAAAACTGTTTTTT. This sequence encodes CAIRREVNEKLFF.

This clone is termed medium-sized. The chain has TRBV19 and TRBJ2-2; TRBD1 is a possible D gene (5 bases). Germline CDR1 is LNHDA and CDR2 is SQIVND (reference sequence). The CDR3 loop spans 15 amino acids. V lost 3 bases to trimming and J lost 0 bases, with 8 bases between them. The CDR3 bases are TGTGCCAGTAGTATGTTAGGGGCGAACACCGGGGAGCTGTTTTTT. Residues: CASSMLGANTGELFF.

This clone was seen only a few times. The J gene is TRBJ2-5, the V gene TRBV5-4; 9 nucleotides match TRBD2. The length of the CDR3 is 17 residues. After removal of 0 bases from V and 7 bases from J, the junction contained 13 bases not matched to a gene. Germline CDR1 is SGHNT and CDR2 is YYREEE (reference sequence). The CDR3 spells CASSLESLAGRIGTQYF. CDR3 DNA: TGTGCCAGCAGCTTGGAATCGCTAGCGGGGAGGATTGGGACCCAGTACTTC.

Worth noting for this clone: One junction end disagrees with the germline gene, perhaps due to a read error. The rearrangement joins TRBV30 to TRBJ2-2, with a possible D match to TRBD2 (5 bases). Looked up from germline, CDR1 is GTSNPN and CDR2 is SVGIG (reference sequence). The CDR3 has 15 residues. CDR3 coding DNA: TGTGCCTGGAAAAGGAGAGACTTACCAAACACCGGGGAGCTGTTT. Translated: CAWKRRDLPNTGELF. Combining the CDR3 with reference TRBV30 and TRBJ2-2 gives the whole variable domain SQTIHQWPATLVQPVGSPLSLECTVEGTSNPNLYWYRQAAGRGLQLLFYSVGIGQISSEVPQNLSASRPQDRQFILSSKKLLLSDSGFYLCAWKRRDLPNTGELFGEGSRLTVL.

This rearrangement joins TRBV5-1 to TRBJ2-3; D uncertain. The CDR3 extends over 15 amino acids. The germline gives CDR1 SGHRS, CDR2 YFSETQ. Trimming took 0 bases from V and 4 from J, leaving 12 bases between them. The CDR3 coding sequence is TGCGCCAGCAGCTTGGTTCACTCCGGAGCAGATACGCAGTATTTT. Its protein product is CASSLVHSGADTQYF.